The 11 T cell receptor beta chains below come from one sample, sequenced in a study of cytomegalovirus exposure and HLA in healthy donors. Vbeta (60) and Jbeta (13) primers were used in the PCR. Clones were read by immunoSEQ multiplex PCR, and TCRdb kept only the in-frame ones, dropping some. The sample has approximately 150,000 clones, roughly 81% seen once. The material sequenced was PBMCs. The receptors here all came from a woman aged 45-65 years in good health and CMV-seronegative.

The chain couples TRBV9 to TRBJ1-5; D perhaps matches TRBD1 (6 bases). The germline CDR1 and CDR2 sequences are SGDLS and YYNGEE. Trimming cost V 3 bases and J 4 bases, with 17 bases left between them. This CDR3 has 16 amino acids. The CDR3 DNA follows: TGTGCCAGCAGCGGAGGGGACAATGGAGGAAATCAGCCCCAGCATTTT. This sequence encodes CASSGGDNGGNQPQHF.

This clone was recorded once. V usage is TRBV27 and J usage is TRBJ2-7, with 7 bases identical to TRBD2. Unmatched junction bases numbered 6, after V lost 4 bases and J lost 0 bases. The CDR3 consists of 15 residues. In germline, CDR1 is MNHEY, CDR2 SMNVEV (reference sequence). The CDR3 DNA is TGTGCCAGCAGTTACGCGGGAGAGTTCTCCTACGAGCAGTACTTC. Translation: CASSYAGEFSYEQYF.

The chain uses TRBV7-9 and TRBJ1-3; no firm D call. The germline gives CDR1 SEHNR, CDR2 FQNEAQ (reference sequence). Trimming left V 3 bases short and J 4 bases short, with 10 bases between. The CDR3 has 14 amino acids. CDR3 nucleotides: TGTGCCAGCAGCTTGCCGGCGGGCGGAAACACCATATATTTT. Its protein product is CASSLPAGGNTIYF.

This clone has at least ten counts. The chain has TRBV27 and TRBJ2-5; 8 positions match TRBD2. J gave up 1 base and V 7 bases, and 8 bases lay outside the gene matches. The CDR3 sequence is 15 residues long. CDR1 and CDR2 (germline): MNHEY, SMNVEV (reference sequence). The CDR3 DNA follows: TGTGCCAGCAAACTATCTAGCGGGCCCCAAGAGACCCAGTACTTC. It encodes CASKLSSGPQETQYF.

The chain's CDR3 is CASSGRGREAEAFF. In DNA, the CDR3 is TGTGCCAGCAGCGGTAGGGGGCGCGAAGCTGAAGCTTTCTTT. V is TRBV9 and J is TRBJ1-1; 7 bases fit TRBD1. From germline, CDR1 is SGDLS and CDR2 YYNGEE. The CDR3 loop spans 14 amino acids. With 3 bases clipped from V and 6 bases from J, the junction kept 8 bases outside the gene matches.

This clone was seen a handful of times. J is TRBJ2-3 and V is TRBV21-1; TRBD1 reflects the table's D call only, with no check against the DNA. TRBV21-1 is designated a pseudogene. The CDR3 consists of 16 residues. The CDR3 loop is CASSKIFRGAADTQYF. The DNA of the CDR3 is TGTGCCAGCAGCAAAATTTTCAGGGGCGCGGCAGATACGCAGTATTTT.

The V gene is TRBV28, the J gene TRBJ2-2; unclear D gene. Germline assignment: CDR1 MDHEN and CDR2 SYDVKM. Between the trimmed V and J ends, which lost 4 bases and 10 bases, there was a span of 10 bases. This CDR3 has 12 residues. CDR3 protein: CASSSKLLELFF. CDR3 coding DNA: TGTGCCAGCAGTTCAAAGCTTTTGGAGCTGTTTTTT.

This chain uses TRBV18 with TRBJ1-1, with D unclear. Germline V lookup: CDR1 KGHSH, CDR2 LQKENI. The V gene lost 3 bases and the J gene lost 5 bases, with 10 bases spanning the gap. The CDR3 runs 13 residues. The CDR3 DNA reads TGTGCCAGCTCACCCCTGGAGGGAACTGAAGCTTTCTTT. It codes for CASSPLEGTEAFF.

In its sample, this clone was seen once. CDR3 nucleotide sequence: TGTGCCAGCAGCGTAGCCCCAAACGACATCGGTCCTGAAGCTTTCTTT. This codes for CASSVAPNDIGPEAFF. The chain carries TRBV9 and TRBJ1-1, with no clear D. Between the trimmed V and J ends, which lost 0 bases and 6 bases, there was a span of 18 bases. This CDR3 is built from 16 residues. The V gene's germline CDR1 is SGDLS and CDR2 YYNGEE. Combining the CDR3 with reference TRBV9 and TRBJ1-1 gives the whole variable domain DSGVTQTPKHLITATGQRVTLRCSPRSGDLSVYWYQQSLDQGLQFLIQYYNGEERAKGNILERFSAQQFPDLHSELNLSSLELGDSALYFCASSVAPNDIGPEAFFGQGTRLTVV.

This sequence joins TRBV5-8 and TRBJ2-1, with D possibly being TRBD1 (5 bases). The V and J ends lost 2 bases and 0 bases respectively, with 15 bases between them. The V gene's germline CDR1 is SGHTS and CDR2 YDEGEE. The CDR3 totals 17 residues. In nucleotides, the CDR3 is TGTGCCAGCAGCTTACCAAGACAGACCAGCTCCTACAATGAGCAGTTCTTC. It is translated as CASSLPRQTSSYNEQFF.

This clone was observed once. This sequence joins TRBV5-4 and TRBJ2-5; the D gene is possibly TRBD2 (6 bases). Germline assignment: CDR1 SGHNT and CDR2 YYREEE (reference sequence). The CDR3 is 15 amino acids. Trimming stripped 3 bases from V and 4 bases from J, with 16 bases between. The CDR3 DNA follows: TGTGCCAGCAGCTCGATGCCGACTAGTATAGAGACCCAGTACTTC. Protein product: CASSSMPTSIETQYF.